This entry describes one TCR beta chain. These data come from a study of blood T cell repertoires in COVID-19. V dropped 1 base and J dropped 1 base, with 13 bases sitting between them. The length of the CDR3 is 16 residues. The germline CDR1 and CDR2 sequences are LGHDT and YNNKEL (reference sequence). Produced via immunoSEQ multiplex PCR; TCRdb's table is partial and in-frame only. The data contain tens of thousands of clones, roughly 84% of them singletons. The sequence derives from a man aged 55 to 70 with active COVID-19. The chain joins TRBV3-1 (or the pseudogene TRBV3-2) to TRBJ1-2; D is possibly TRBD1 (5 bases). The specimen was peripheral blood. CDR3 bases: TGTGCCAGCAGCCAAGCCGTTACAGGAGATAACTATGGCTACACCTTC. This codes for CASSQAVTGDNYGYTF.